The 19 T cell receptor beta chains reported below all come from one sample, sequenced in a study of CD8 T cells in Susac syndrome. With random hexamers, 0.5 to 1 ug RNA was reverse transcribed. Each CDR3 protein is one row after TCRdb ran MiXCR on the immunoSEQ multiplex PCR reads. Of 200,000 or so distinct CDR3 sequences listed, 80% to 95% are singletons. Sequencing was carried out using CD8+ T cells from PBMCs. The source of these receptors is a human donor with multiple sclerosis.

J is TRBJ2-5 and V is TRBV3-1; a possible D gene is TRBD2 (5 bases). This CDR3 region has 17 residues. Germline values: CDR1 LGHDT, CDR2 YNNKEL (reference sequence). V gave up 5 bases and J gave up 7 bases, with 26 bases separating them. Written as DNA, the CDR3 is TGTGCCAGCAGCTCCATTTTCAAGCGGCAACCCCTGGCGACCCAGTACTTC. Translated, it gives CASSSIFKRQPLATQYF.

The V and J genes are TRBV6-5 and TRBJ2-5; possibly TRBD1 for D (6 bases). V was shortened by 6 bases and J by 5 bases, with 19 bases between the two germline ends. The CDR3 contains 15 residues. In germline, CDR1 is MNHEY, CDR2 SVGAGI. The CDR3 bases are TGTGCCAGCAGCCCTCAACAACAGGGACCCGAGACCCAGTACTTC. It encodes CASSPQQQGPETQYF.

This sequence joins TRBV29-1 and TRBJ1-1; D unresolved. Germline-derived CDR1 and CDR2 are SQVTM and ANQGSEA. Trimming shortened V by 5 bases and J by 8 bases, and 9 bases separated the two germline ends. The CDR3 is made up of 10 amino acids. Written as DNA, the CDR3 is TGCAGCGTTATAGGGCACGAAGCTTTCTTT. Protein sequence: CSVIGHEAFF.

The CDR3: CASSPLGFATNEKLFF. In DNA form, the CDR3 reads TGTGCCAGCAGCCCCCTAGGGTTTGCAACTAATGAAAAACTGTTTTTT. The chain carries TRBV7-8 and TRBJ1-4; unclear D gene. Trimming left V 5 bases short and J 0 bases short, with 13 bases between. Per germline, CDR1 SGHVS and CDR2 FQNEAQ. The CDR3 length is 16 residues.

This clonotype appeared once. Germline is not matched at one junction end, which may reflect a read error. This sequence joins TRBV4-1 and TRBJ1-1; 8 bases are shared with TRBD1. The V gene's germline CDR1 is MGHRA and CDR2 YSYEKL. This CDR3 comprises 14 residues. CDR3 bases: TGCGCCAGCAGCAAAGACAGGGGTGACACTGAAGCTTTCTTT. The encoded protein is CASSKDRGDTEAFF.

The chain recombines TRBV15 with TRBJ2-2, with D unresolved. CDR3 size: 14 residues. Trimming stripped 1 base from V and 4 bases from J, with 7 bases between. Looked up from germline, CDR1 is LNHNV and CDR2 is YYDKDF (reference sequence). CDR3 loop: CATSRVGRTGELFF. CDR3 bases: TGTGCCACCAGCAGAGTAGGCCGCACCGGGGAGCTGTTTTTT.

The gene calls are TRBV9 and TRBJ2-2; the D gene is possibly TRBD1 (6 bases). Deletions cut 3 bases from V and 7 bases from J, with 13 bases between. The CDR3 has 14 residues. The germline V gene has CDR1 SGDLS and CDR2 YYNGEE. The chain's CDR3 is CASSGGGRYGELFF. CDR3 nucleotides: TGTGCCAGCAGCGGAGGGGGTCGTTACGGGGAGCTGTTTTTT.

The V call is TRBV6-2 or TRBV6-3, the J call TRBJ2-3; D not resolved. Trimming removed 2 bases at V and 4 bases at J, with 22 bases between. Germline V gene data show CDR1 as MNHEY and CDR2 as SVGEGT. This CDR3 contains 18 residues. The CDR3 reads CASSYAADDIQSADTQYF. The DNA of the CDR3 is TGTGCCAGCAGTTACGCGGCGGATGACATTCAGTCTGCAGATACGCAGTATTTT.

The genes are TRBV20-1 and TRBJ1-1, with 9 bases fitting TRBD1. V was clipped by 0 bases and J by 0 bases; unmatched bases: 8. CDR1 is DFQATT and CDR2 is SNEGSKA in the germline V gene (reference sequence). This CDR3 region has 17 residues. CDR3 in DNA: TGCAGTGCTAGAGACTTCTCTGGGACAGGGATGAACACTGAAGCTTTCTTT. It yields the protein CSARDFSGTGMNTEAFF.

The CDR3 sequence is CASSASRDGSYEQYF. The CDR3, as DNA: TGTGCCAGTAGTGCCTCCCGGGACGGTTCCTACGAGCAGTACTTC. V and J are TRBV19 and TRBJ2-7; the D gene could be TRBD1 or TRBD2 (5 bases each). Germline V gene data show CDR1 as LNHDA and CDR2 as SQIVND (reference sequence). This CDR3 is 15 amino acids long. V dropped 5 bases and J dropped 1 base, with 15 bases sitting between them.

V gene TRBV19 combines with J gene TRBJ1-5; D unclear. Germline-derived CDR1 and CDR2 are LNHDA and SQIVND (reference sequence). The CDR3 contains 15 residues. V was shortened by 5 bases and J by 0 bases, with 11 bases between the two germline ends. The CDR3 DNA reads as TGTGCCAGTAGTTACGACGGATATAGCAATCAGCCCCAGCATTTT. As protein: CASSYDGYSNQPQHF.

CDR3 amino acids: CAIGQGNQPQHF. The CDR3, as DNA: TGTGCCATCGGACAGGGCAATCAGCCCCAGCATTTT. The genes are TRBV10-3 and TRBJ1-5; 7 nucleotides agree with TRBD1. V was pared by 8 bases and J by 2 bases, with 0 bases of the junction left unmatched. The CDR3 is 12 residues long. The germline CDR1 and CDR2 sequences are ENHRY and SYGVKD.

This clonotype was counted only a few times. The rearrangement uses TRBV30 and TRBJ1-2; D is undetermined. This CDR3 region has 12 residues. Per the germline V gene, CDR1 is GTSNPN and CDR2 is SVGIG (reference sequence). The V end was cut by 5 bases, the J end by 4 bases, with 11 bases between. The CDR3 here is CAWAEASYGYTF. As DNA, the CDR3 is TGTGCCTGGGCCGAAGCTAGCTATGGCTACACCTTC.

V is TRBV19 and J is TRBJ2-5; TRBD1 matches at 7 bases. The CDR3 runs to 16 residues. Germline V gene data show CDR1 as LNHDA and CDR2 as SQIVND (reference sequence). V shed 5 bases, J shed 1 base, and the junction held 10 bases outside the gene matches. The CDR3 nucleotides are TGTGCCAGTAGTCCCCGAGGGACAGCGACCCAAGAGACCCAGTACTTC. Its protein is CASSPRGTATQETQYF.

The chain links TRBV2 to TRBJ2-3; D unclear. The length of the CDR3 is 14 residues. The germline V and J ends were trimmed by 3 bases and 7 bases, with 14 bases remaining between them. Germline values: CDR1 SNHLY, CDR2 FYNNEI. For the CDR3, the DNA is TGTGCCAGCAGTGATTCCCTCAAAGGGAATACGCAGTATTTT. Protein sequence: CASSDSLKGNTQYF.

The V and J genes are TRBV5-6 and TRBJ2-1, with D maybe TRBD1 (7 bases). V lost 1 base to trimming and J lost 7 bases, with 12 bases between them. CDR3 size: 14 residues. The germline gives CDR1 SGHDT, CDR2 YYEEEE. The CDR3 region is CASSLLPGGNEQFF. CDR3 DNA sequence: TGTGCCAGCAGCTTGCTTCCAGGGGGGAATGAGCAGTTCTTC. Full variable domain (missing parts from reference TRBV5-6 and TRBJ2-1): DAGVTQSPTHLIKTRGQQVTLRCSPKSGHDTVSWYQQALGQGPQFIFQYYEEEERQRGNFPDRFSGHQFPNYSSELNVNALLLGDSALYLCASSLLPGGNEQFFGPGTRLTVL.

CDR3: CAWTRPGLAGYNEQFF. DNA for the CDR3: TGTGCCTGGACTCGCCCCGGGCTAGCCGGCTACAATGAGCAGTTCTTC. The chain carries TRBV30 and TRBJ2-1; D perhaps matches TRBD2 (5 bases). Germline CDR1 and CDR2: GTSNPN and SVGIG (reference sequence). This CDR3 region has 16 residues. With 4 bases removed from V and 3 bases from J, the gap between germline ends came to 19 bases. The full variable domain, in which reference TRBV30 and TRBJ2-1 provide the parts outside the CDR3, is SQTIHQWPATLVQPVGSPLSLECTVEGTSNPNLYWYRQAAGRGLQLLFYSVGIGQISSEVPQNLSASRPQDRQFILSSKKLLLSDSGFYLCAWTRPGLAGYNEQFFGPGTRLTVL.

This chain connects TRBV9 to TRBJ2-6; unclear D gene. The germline gives CDR1 SGDLS, CDR2 YYNGEE. The CDR3 covers 15 residues. V shed 3 bases and J shed 0 bases, with 7 bases lying between them. CDR3 nucleotide sequence: TGTGCCAGCAGCGGGTCAAGCTCTGGGGCCAACGTCCTGACTTTC. This codes for CASSGSSSGANVLTF.

The chain combines TRBV20-1 with TRBJ1-1; D is ambiguous. Germline lookup yields CDR1 DFQATT and CDR2 SNEGSKA (reference sequence). V lost 3 bases, J lost 5 bases, and 10 bases lay in between. The CDR3 loop spans 12 amino acids. CDR3 sequence reads: CSARVAGTEAFF. For the CDR3, the DNA is TGCAGTGCTAGGGTAGCCGGGACTGAAGCTTTCTTT.